The 14 T cell receptor beta chains listed next were all sequenced from one sample in a study of blood T cell repertoires in COVID-19. Sequencing was performed with immunoSEQ multiplex PCR; in TCRdb, only in-frame clones are kept and a portion is missing. The table shows some 200,000 clones, with roughly 84% occurring only once. Sequencing input: peripheral blood. The receptors were gathered from a woman aged 40 to 50 who had recovered from COVID-19.

V usage is TRBV5-8 and J usage is TRBJ2-2, with D possibly matching TRBD2 (7 bases). Germline assignment: CDR1 SGHTS and CDR2 YDEGEE. The V and J ends lost 4 bases and 0 bases respectively, with 19 bases between them. CDR3 length: 18 residues. This chain's CDR3 is CASSAGAGWGPNTGELFF. The CDR3 bases are TGTGCCAGCAGCGCGGGGGCTGGGTGGGGACCGAACACCGGGGAGCTGTTTTTT.

This clone was seen only once. The rearrangement links TRBV5-8 to TRBJ2-2; the match to TRBD1 covers 8 bases. CDR3 length equals 17 residues. After removal of 4 bases from V and 6 bases from J, the junction contained 14 bases not matched to a gene. The germline gives CDR1 SGHTS, CDR2 YDEGEE. CDR3 amino acids: CASSTWTGLKVAGELFF. The CDR3 DNA is TGTGCCAGCAGCACGTGGACAGGGCTTAAGGTGGCCGGGGAGCTGTTTTTT.

The chain employs TRBV10-3 and TRBJ1-4; no definite D call. The length of the CDR3 is 13 residues. Trimming pared 0 bases from V and 5 bases from J, leaving 4 bases between. Germline loops: CDR1 ENHRY, CDR2 SYGVKD. CDR3 in amino acids: CAISESRNEKLFF. DNA of the CDR3: TGTGCCATCAGTGAGTCGAGAAATGAAAAACTGTTTTTT.

The rearrangement links TRBV18 to TRBJ2-1, with 9 bases lining up with TRBD1. CDR1 KGHSH and CDR2 LQKENI come from the germline V gene. The V segment lost 6 bases and the J segment 6 bases; nucleotides outside the gene matches: 3. The CDR3 extends over 13 amino acids. DNA for the CDR3: TGTGCCAGCTCCCGGACAGGGGTCAATGAGCAGTTCTTC. It encodes CASSRTGVNEQFF.

V and J are TRBV3-1 (or the pseudogene TRBV3-2) and TRBJ2-1; 12 nucleotides match TRBD2. Germline CDR1 LGHDT, CDR2 YNNKEL (reference sequence). There are 15 residues in the CDR3. After removal of 4 bases from V and 6 bases from J, the junction contained 4 bases not matched to a gene. This CDR3 is CASSPRTSGINEQFF. In nucleotides, the CDR3 is TGTGCCAGCAGCCCGCGGACTAGCGGGATCAATGAGCAGTTCTTC.

The gene calls are TRBV19 and TRBJ1-2, with 8 nucleotides matching TRBD1. V dropped 4 bases and J dropped 5; count of bases not matched to a gene: 6. CDR3 size: 14 residues. Germline CDR1 LNHDA, CDR2 SQIVND (reference sequence). CDR3 amino acids: CASSKGQAAYGYTF. DNA of the CDR3: TGTGCCAGTAGTAAGGGACAGGCTGCATATGGCTACACCTTC. The full variable domain, its missing parts supplied by reference TRBV19 and TRBJ1-2, is DGGITQSPKYLFRKEGQNVTLSCEQNLNHDAMYWYRQDPGQGLRLIYYSQIVNDFQKGDIAEGYSVSREKKESFPLTVTSAQKNPTAFYLCASSKGQAAYGYTFGSGTRLTVV.

The rearrangement joins TRBV5-5 to TRBJ2-5; tentatively, D is TRBD1 (5 bases). The CDR3 covers 13 residues. Germline CDR1 SGHKS, CDR2 YYEKEE (reference sequence). Between the trimmed V and J ends, which lost 3 bases and 2 bases, there was a span of 8 bases. CDR3 in amino acids: CASSWGPQETQYF. In DNA, the CDR3 is TGTGCCAGCAGCTGGGGCCCACAAGAGACCCAGTACTTC.

V gene TRBV15 combines with J gene TRBJ2-3, with D maybe TRBD1 (5 bases). Germline values: CDR1 LNHNV, CDR2 YYDKDF (reference sequence). The CDR3 length is 14 residues. With 5 bases removed from V and 3 bases from J, the gap between germline ends came to 12 bases. The CDR3 coding sequence is TGTGCCACCAGCGTAGGTTCAGGGACAGATACGCAGTATTTT. Encoded protein: CATSVGSGTDTQYF. The full variable domain, its missing parts supplied by reference TRBV15 and TRBJ2-3, is DAMVIQNPRYQVTQFGKPVTLSCSQTLNHNVMYWYQQKSSQAPKLLFHYYDKDFNNEADTPDNFQSRRPNTSFCFLDIRSPGLGDTAMYLCATSVGSGTDTQYFGPGTRLTVL.

This clone has only one observation. The rearrangement uses TRBV18 and TRBJ2-7, with a weak D call TRBD2 (6 bases). Trimming took off 3 bases at V and 5 bases at J, with 14 bases between the two ends. Looked up from germline, CDR1 is KGHSH and CDR2 is LQKENI. This CDR3 region has 14 residues. CDR3 sequence: CASSPLQGLDEQYF. The DNA of the CDR3 is TGTGCCAGCTCACCCCTCCAGGGACTGGACGAGCAGTACTTC.

The genes are TRBV7-6 and TRBJ1-1; the match to TRBD1 covers 8 bases. Trimming cost V 0 bases and J 5 bases; bases outside gene matches: 5. There are 15 residues in the CDR3. The germline V gene has CDR1 SGHVS and CDR2 FNYEAQ. The CDR3, as DNA: TGTGCCAGCAGCTTAGCAACAGGGGGGGGGACTGAAGCTTTCTTT. Amino acids: CASSLATGGGTEAFF. Drawing the rest from reference TRBV7-6 and TRBJ1-1, the complete variable domain is GAGVSQSPRYKVTKRGQDVALRCDPISGHVSLYWYRQALGQGPEFLTYFNYEAQQDKSGLPNDRFSAERPEGSISTLTIQRTEQRDSAMYRCASSLATGGGTEAFFGQGTRLTVV.

The chain uses TRBV5-1 and TRBJ1-4; D unclear. The V end lost 5 bases, the J end lost 2 bases, and 7 bases lay between the germline ends. This CDR3 is built from 13 residues. From germline, CDR1 is SGHRS and CDR2 YFSETQ. The CDR3 spells CASSRSTNEKLFF. The CDR3 nucleotides are TGCGCCAGCAGTAGGAGTACTAATGAAAAACTGTTTTTT.

Only one count was recorded for this clone. This chain uses TRBV7-6 with TRBJ2-3, with D perhaps TRBD2 (5 bases). The V gene's germline CDR1 is SGHVS and CDR2 FNYEAQ. This CDR3 has 14 amino acids. Trimming stripped 6 bases from V and 5 bases from J, with 15 bases between. CDR3 sequence reads: CASSSEAAGDTQYF. As DNA, the CDR3 is TGTGCCAGCAGTTCTGAGGCGGCGGGAGATACGCAGTATTTT.

This chain uses TRBV7-8 with TRBJ1-2; D unresolved. Per the germline V gene, CDR1 is SGHVS and CDR2 is FQNEAQ. V lost 2 bases and J 2 bases, leaving 12 bases between the germline ends. The length of the CDR3 is 15 residues. The CDR3 DNA sequence: TGTGCCAGCAGCTTAATGGCAGGAATAAACTATGGCTACACCTTC. Protein product: CASSLMAGINYGYTF.

This chain links TRBV29-1 with TRBJ1-3, with D possibly matching TRBD1 (5 bases). CDR1 and CDR2 (germline): SQVTM, ANQGSEA. The CDR3 consists of 13 residues. With 6 bases removed from V and 3 bases from J, the gap between germline ends came to 12 bases. CDR3 loop: CSVQTAIGNTIYF. For the CDR3, the DNA is TGCAGCGTCCAGACAGCGATTGGAAACACCATATATTTT.